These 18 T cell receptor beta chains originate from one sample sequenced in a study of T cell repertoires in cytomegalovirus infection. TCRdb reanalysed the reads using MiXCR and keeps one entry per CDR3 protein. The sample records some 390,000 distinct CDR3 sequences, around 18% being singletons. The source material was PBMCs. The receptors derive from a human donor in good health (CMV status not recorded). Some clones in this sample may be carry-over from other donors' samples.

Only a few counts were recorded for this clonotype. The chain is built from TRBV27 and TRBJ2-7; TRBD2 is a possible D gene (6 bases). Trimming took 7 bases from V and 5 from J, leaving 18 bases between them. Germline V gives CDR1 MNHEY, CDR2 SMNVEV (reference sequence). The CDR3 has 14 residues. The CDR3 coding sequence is TGTGCCAGCACGGGAGCTTTCCCCCGGCACGAGCAGTACTTC. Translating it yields CASTGAFPRHEQYF.

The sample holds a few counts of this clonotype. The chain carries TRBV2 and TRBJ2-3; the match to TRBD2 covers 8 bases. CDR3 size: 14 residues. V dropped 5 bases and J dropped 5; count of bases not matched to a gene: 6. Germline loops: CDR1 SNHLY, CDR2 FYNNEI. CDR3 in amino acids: CASSFSGNIDTQYF. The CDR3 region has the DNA TGTGCCAGCAGTTTTAGCGGGAACATAGATACGCAGTATTTT.

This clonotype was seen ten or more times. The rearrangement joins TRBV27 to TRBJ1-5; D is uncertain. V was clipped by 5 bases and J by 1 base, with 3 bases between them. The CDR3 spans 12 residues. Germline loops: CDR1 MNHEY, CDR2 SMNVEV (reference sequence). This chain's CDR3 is CASSESNQPQHF. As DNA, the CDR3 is TGTGCCAGCAGTGAAAGCAATCAGCCCCAGCATTTT.

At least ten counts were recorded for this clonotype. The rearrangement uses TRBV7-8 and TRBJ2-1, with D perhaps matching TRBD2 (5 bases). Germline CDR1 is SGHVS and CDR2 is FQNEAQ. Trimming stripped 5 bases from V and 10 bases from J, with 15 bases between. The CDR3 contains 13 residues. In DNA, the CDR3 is TGTGCCAGCAGCCTACTCCCAGGCGGGGAGCAGTTCTTC. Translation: CASSLLPGGEQFF.

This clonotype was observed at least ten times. CDR3 protein: CASSLQGTEQFF. The CDR3 DNA sequence: TGTGCCAGCAGTTTACAAGGGACTGAGCAGTTCTTC. The rearrangement links TRBV28 to TRBJ2-1; either TRBD1 or TRBD2 may supply D (5 bases each). V lost 2 bases and J 9 bases, leaving 8 bases between the germline ends. The CDR3 runs to 12 residues. Germline V gene data show CDR1 as MDHEN and CDR2 as SYDVKM.

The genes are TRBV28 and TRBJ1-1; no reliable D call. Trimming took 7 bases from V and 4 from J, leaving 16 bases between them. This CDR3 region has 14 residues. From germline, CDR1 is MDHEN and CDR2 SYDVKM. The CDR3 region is CASIMRQFSTEAFF. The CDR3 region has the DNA TGTGCCAGCATCATGCGACAATTCAGCACTGAAGCTTTCTTT.

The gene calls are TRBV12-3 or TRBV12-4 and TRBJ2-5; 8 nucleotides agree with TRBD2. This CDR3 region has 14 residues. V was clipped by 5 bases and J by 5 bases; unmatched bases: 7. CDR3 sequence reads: CASSAGLASETQYF. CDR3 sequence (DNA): TGTGCCAGCAGTGCCGGACTAGCAAGCGAGACCCAGTACTTC.

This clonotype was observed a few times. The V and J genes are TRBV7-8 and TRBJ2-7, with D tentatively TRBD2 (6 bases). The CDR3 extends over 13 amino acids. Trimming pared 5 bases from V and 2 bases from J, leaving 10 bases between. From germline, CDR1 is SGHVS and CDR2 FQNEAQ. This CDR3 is CASSRRGTYEQYF. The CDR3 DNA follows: TGTGCCAGCAGCCGCCGGGGGACCTACGAGCAGTACTTC.

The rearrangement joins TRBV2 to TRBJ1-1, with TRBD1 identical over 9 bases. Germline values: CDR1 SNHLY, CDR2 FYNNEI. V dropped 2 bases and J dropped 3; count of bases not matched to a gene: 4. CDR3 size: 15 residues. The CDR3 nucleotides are TGTGCCAGCAGTGAAAGGGGACAGGGTGACACTGAAGCTTTCTTT. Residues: CASSERGQGDTEAFF.

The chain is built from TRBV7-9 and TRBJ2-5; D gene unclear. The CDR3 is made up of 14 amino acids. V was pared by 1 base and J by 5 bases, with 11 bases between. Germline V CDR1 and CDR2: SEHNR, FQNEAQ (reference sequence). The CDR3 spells CASSLGRGPETQYF. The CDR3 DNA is TGTGCCAGCAGCTTAGGCCGAGGACCGGAGACCCAGTACTTC. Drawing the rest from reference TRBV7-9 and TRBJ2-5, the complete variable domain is DTGVSQNPRHKITKRGQNVTFRCDPISEHNRLYWYRQTLGQGPEFLTYFQNEAQLEKSRLLSDRFSAERPKGSFSTLEIQRTEQGDSAMYLCASSLGRGPETQYFGPGTRLLVL.

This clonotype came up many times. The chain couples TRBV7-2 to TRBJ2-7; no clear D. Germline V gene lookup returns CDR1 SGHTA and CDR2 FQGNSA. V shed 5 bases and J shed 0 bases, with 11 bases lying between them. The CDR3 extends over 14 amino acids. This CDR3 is CASSRTTHSYEQYF. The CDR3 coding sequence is TGTGCCAGCAGCCGAACTACGCACTCCTACGAGCAGTACTTC.

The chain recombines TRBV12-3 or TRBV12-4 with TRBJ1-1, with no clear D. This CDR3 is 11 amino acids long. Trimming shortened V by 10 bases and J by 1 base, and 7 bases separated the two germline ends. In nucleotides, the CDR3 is TGTGCCACGTCCGAGAACACTGAAGCTTTCTTT. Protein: CATSENTEAFF.

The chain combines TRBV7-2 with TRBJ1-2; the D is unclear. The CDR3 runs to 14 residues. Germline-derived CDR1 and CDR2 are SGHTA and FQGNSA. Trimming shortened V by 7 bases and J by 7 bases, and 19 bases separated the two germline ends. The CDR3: CASTKSAGGGGYTF. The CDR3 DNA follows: TGTGCCAGCACCAAAAGCGCAGGAGGAGGTGGCTACACCTTC.

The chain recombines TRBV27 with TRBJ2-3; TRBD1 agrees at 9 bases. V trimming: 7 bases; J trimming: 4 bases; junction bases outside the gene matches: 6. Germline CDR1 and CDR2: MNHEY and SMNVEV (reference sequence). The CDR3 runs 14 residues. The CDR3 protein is CASIRDRASDTQYF. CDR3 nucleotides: TGTGCCAGCATTCGGGACAGGGCCTCAGATACGCAGTATTTT.

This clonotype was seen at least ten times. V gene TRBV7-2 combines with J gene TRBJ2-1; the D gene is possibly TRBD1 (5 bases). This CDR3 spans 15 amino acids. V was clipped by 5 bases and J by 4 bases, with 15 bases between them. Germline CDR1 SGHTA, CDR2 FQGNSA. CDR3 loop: CASSRDRGIYNEQFF. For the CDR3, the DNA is TGTGCCAGCAGCAGAGACAGAGGAATTTACAATGAGCAGTTCTTC.

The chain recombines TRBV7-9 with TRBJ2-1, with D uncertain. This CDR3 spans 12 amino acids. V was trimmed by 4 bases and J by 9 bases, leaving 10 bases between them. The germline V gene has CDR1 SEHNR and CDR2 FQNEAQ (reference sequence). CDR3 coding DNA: TGTGCCAGCAGCTACCGGCGGAGTGAGCAGTTCTTC. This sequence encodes CASSYRRSEQFF.

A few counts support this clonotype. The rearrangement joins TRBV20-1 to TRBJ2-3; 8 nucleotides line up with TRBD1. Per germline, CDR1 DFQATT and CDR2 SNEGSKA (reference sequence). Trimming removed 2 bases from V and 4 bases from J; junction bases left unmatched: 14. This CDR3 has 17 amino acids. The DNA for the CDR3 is TGCAGTGCTAGACCTTTGGACAGGGCGGAGAGGGCAGATACGCAGTATTTT. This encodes CSARPLDRAERADTQYF.

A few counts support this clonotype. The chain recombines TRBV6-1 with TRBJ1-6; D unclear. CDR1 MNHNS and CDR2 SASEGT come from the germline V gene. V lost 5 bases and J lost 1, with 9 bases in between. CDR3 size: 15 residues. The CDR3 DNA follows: TGTGCCAGCAGTCCCGGGGTTTCCTATAATTCACCCCTCCACTTT. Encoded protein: CASSPGVSYNSPLHF.